The T cell receptor beta chain under discussion was sequenced for a study of human T cells and chemical hapten exposure. CDR1 SGHVS and CDR2 FNYEAQ come from the germline V gene. V shed 3 bases and J shed 7 bases, with 12 bases lying between them. The CDR3 runs to 14 residues. Using its own MiXCR run on the RACE reads, TCRdb lists one record per CDR3 protein. Among roughly 56,000 distinct CDR3 sequences listed, roughly 10% were seen once. Time point specified: pre-sensitization, week 0. The treatment was: therapeutic diphenylcyclopropenone sensitization with weekly scalp DPC. Blood, whole and unfractionated, served as the source for total RNA extraction. The study's findings and limits: The formation of large CDR3 similarity clusters by expanded TCRs significantly exceeded that of controls.

As concerns this clonotype: Its specificity is not known.

This receptor was taken from a woman aged 25 to 45 with alopecia areata. Some clones in this sample may be carry-over from other donors' samples. The chain uses TRBV7-6 and TRBJ1-4, with D possibly TRBD1 on 5 matching bases. Material: whole blood, obtained in connection with sensitization to the hapten diphenylcyclopropenone (DPC). CDR3 sequence (DNA): TGTGCCAGCAGCTTGGGGCCAGTTCGTGAAAAACTGTTTTTT. Protein sequence: CASSLGPVREKLFF.